The 27 T cell receptor beta chains in this list originate from one sample, sequenced in a study of cytotoxic CD8 clonotypes in ibrutinib-treated CLL (dated by TCRdb to about 2021). Library creation used the immunoSEQ multiplex PCR assay. Imported from immuneACCESS, the table was reduced by TCRdb to in-frame sequences with V and J called. These copies leave out some clones; in studies compared against another copy, an unresolved V gene accounts for under half, and the cause of the remainder is not known. This sample holds around 310,000 clones; roughly 85% were observed only once. Over 5.5% of the sample goes to the ten largest clones. This specimen was PBMCs, taken before ibrutinib treatment. The receptors were gathered from a human donor with chronic lymphocytic leukemia.

The V and J genes are TRBV7-2 and TRBJ2-7; D unresolved. The V end lost 0 bases, the J end lost 6 bases, and 9 bases lay between the germline ends. This CDR3 is 13 amino acids long. Germline loops: CDR1 SGHTA, CDR2 FQGNSA. CDR3 sequence (DNA): TGTGCCAGCAGCTTAGCGTATAGAGGCGAGCAGTACTTC. It yields the protein CASSLAYRGEQYF. The complete variable domain, with remaining parts taken from reference TRBV7-2 and TRBJ2-7, reads GAGVSQSPSNKVTEKGKDVELRCDPISGHTALYWYRQSLGQGLEFLIYFQGNSAPDKSGLPSDRFSAERTGGSVSTLTIQRTQQEDSAVYLCASSLAYRGEQYFGPGTRLTVT.

This clone was counted between two and nine times. The chain recombines TRBV7-2 with TRBJ2-3, with 9 bases lining up with TRBD2. CDR1 and CDR2 from the germline V gene are SGHTA and FQGNSA. Unmatched junction bases numbered 4, after V lost 2 bases and J lost 4 bases. The CDR3 is 15 residues long. Here the CDR3 reads CASSLSSGNSDTQYF. In DNA form, the CDR3 reads TGTGCCAGCAGCTTATCTAGCGGGAACTCAGATACGCAGTATTTT. The complete variable domain, with remaining parts taken from reference TRBV7-2 and TRBJ2-3, reads GAGVSQSPSNKVTEKGKDVELRCDPISGHTALYWYRQSLGQGLEFLIYFQGNSAPDKSGLPSDRFSAERTGGSVSTLTIQRTQQEDSAVYLCASSLSSGNSDTQYFGPGTRLTVL.

The CDR3 DNA follows: TGTGCCAGCAGCATCGGGGGGCGGAACACCATATATTTT. This translates into CASSIGGRNTIYF. The chain recombines TRBV7-9 with TRBJ1-3; D possibly corresponds to TRBD1 (6 bases). V dropped 5 bases and J dropped 7 bases, with 12 bases sitting between them. The CDR3 is 13 residues long. CDR1 is SEHNR and CDR2 is FQNEAQ in the germline V gene (reference sequence).

This clone was seen just once. The chain combines TRBV7-2 with TRBJ2-1; D ambiguous. CDR1 SGHTA and CDR2 FQGNSA come from the germline V gene. V was clipped by 2 bases and J by 0 bases, with 8 bases between them. The length of the CDR3 is 15 residues. CDR3 amino acids: CASSLLRSSYNEQFF. The CDR3 coding sequence is TGTGCCAGCAGCTTACTCAGGAGCTCCTACAATGAGCAGTTCTTC. Full variable domain (rest looked up from reference TRBV7-2 and TRBJ2-1): GAGVSQSPSNKVTEKGKDVELRCDPISGHTALYWYRQSLGQGLEFLIYFQGNSAPDKSGLPSDRFSAERTGGSVSTLTIQRTQQEDSAVYLCASSLLRSSYNEQFFGPGTRLTVL.

The CDR3 region is CASSPPLGAGGPGTDTQYF. The CDR3 nucleotides are TGCGCCAGCAGCCCCCCCCTCGGGGCGGGAGGGCCCGGCACAGATACGCAGTATTTT. V is TRBV4-1 and J is TRBJ2-3; 9 nucleotides agree with TRBD2. V trimming: 4 bases; J trimming: 1 base; junction bases outside the gene matches: 15. The CDR3 extends over 19 amino acids. Germline CDR1 is MGHRA and CDR2 is YSYEKL.

This clone was observed a few times. The rearrangement uses TRBV28 and TRBJ1-1; D is uncertain. Germline V CDR1 and CDR2: MDHEN, SYDVKM. The CDR3 spans 14 residues. V was pared by 3 bases and J by 0 bases, with 8 bases between. The CDR3 DNA reads TGTGCCAGCAGTTTGACAAGGATGAACACTGAAGCTTTCTTT. The encoded protein is CASSLTRMNTEAFF.

This rearrangement joins TRBV30 to TRBJ2-3; D uncertain. This CDR3 spans 15 amino acids. Germline loops: CDR1 GTSNPN, CDR2 SVGIG (reference sequence). V was trimmed by 0 bases and J by 2 bases, leaving 12 bases between them. The DNA of the CDR3 is TGTGCCTGGAGTGTATTGGGAATGATCACAGATACGCAGTATTTT. Its translation is CAWSVLGMITDTQYF.

This clone was seen once. The rearrangement uses TRBV7-3 and TRBJ2-2; D may be TRBD2 (5 bases). V lost 5 bases and J lost 5, with 9 bases in between. The V gene's germline CDR1 is SGHTA and CDR2 FQGTGA. The CDR3 length is 13 residues. Here the CDR3 reads CASSREITGELFF. The DNA for the CDR3 is TGTGCCAGCAGCCGGGAAATTACCGGGGAGCTGTTTTTT.

This clone was recorded a few times. This rearrangement joins TRBV9 to TRBJ1-4; D call uncertain. The V end lost 3 bases, the J end lost 8 bases, and 17 bases lay between the germline ends. Germline V lookup: CDR1 SGDLS, CDR2 YYNGEE. The CDR3 runs to 15 residues. The CDR3 is CASSERPLGREKLFF. The CDR3 DNA is TGTGCCAGCAGCGAGCGACCCCTCGGAAGAGAAAAACTGTTTTTT.

This rearrangement joins TRBV10-3 to TRBJ2-3; perhaps TRBD1 as D (6 bases). Per the germline V gene, CDR1 is ENHRY and CDR2 is SYGVKD. This CDR3 comprises 17 residues. Trimming pared 0 bases from V and 3 bases from J, leaving 16 bases between. CDR3 coding DNA: TGTGCCATCAGTGAGTCTATCCCGAAAAGGGGGACAGATACGCAGTATTTT. Protein: CAISESIPKRGTDTQYF.

V gene TRBV7-6 combines with J gene TRBJ2-7; D remains unclear. V was shortened by 1 base and J by 2 bases, with 12 bases between the two germline ends. Per the germline V gene, CDR1 is SGHVS and CDR2 is FNYEAQ. The CDR3 loop spans 15 amino acids. CDR3 loop: CASSLGHQLTYEQYF. For the CDR3, the DNA is TGTGCCAGCAGCTTAGGCCACCAGCTAACCTACGAGCAGTACTTC.

This rearrangement joins TRBV5-1 to TRBJ2-3; D gene ambiguous. The CDR3 runs to 16 residues. From germline, CDR1 is SGHRS and CDR2 YFSETQ. V lost 0 bases and J lost 0, with 11 bases in between. The CDR3 spells CASSLVAFSSTDTQYF. CDR3 sequence (DNA): TGCGCCAGCAGCTTGGTGGCCTTTTCTAGCACAGATACGCAGTATTTT.

This chain links TRBV28 with TRBJ2-7; D unclear. Germline V gives CDR1 MDHEN, CDR2 SYDVKM. V gave up 7 bases and J gave up 0 bases, with 10 bases separating them. This CDR3 comprises 13 residues. The CDR3 sequence is CASMYRSSYEQYF. The CDR3 bases are TGTGCCAGCATGTATAGGAGCTCCTACGAGCAGTACTTC.

This clone was detected once. The chain combines TRBV5-1 with TRBJ2-2, with 13 bases matching TRBD2. The germline V gene has CDR1 SGHRS and CDR2 YFSETQ. The trim removed 4 bases at V and 0 bases at J, leaving 3 bases unmatched. There are 17 residues in the CDR3. The DNA for the CDR3 is TGCGCCAGCAGCGTCGGACTAGCGGGGGCGAACACCGGGGAGCTGTTTTTT. Translating gives CASSVGLAGANTGELFF.

The rearrangement joins TRBV25-1 to TRBJ2-1; D gene ambiguous. The CDR3 covers 11 residues. Germline V gene sequence: CDR1 MGHDK, CDR2 SYGVNS. V gave up 0 bases and J gave up 6 bases, with 0 bases separating them. The CDR3 sequence is CASSEYNEQFF. The CDR3 DNA follows: TGTGCCAGCAGTGAATACAATGAGCAGTTCTTC.

This clone appeared a single time. The rearrangement joins TRBV25-1 to TRBJ1-2; TRBD1 matches at 7 bases. The CDR3 contains 14 residues. CDR1 and CDR2 from the germline V gene are MGHDK and SYGVNS. V was clipped by 4 bases and J by 7 bases; unmatched bases: 9. The CDR3 DNA follows: TGTGCCAGCAGTGGGCCAGGGGGTAGGTTTGGCTACACCTTC. Translation gives CASSGPGGRFGYTF.

This chain uses TRBV7-9 with TRBJ2-3; 8 bases align to TRBD1. Germline CDR1 SEHNR, CDR2 FQNEAQ (reference sequence). This CDR3 is built from 17 residues. Unmatched junction bases numbered 10, after V lost 4 bases and J lost 1 base. The CDR3 spells CASSSPSPGQGTDTQYF. The CDR3 region has the DNA TGTGCCAGCAGCTCCCCATCCCCGGGACAGGGCACAGATACGCAGTATTTT.

The chain joins TRBV15 to TRBJ2-7; the D is unclear. Trimming left V 4 bases short and J 1 base short, with 8 bases between. The CDR3 length is 13 residues. Germline values: CDR1 LNHNV, CDR2 YYDKDF (reference sequence). Written as DNA, the CDR3 is TGTGCCACCAGCAAGGGCAGTTCCTACGAGCAGTACTTC. It encodes CATSKGSSYEQYF.

This clone was recorded a few times. The J gene is TRBJ2-2, the V gene TRBV5-1; 14 nucleotides align to TRBD2. The CDR3 has 17 amino acids. CDR1 is SGHRS and CDR2 is YFSETQ in the germline V gene. After removal of 3 bases from V and 4 bases from J, the junction contained 5 bases not matched to a gene. The CDR3 region is CASSSGLAGEGTGELFF. CDR3 bases: TGCGCCAGCAGCTCGGGACTAGCGGGAGAAGGCACCGGGGAGCTGTTTTTT.

The chain links TRBV4-2 to TRBJ1-1; 8 positions agree with TRBD1. After removal of 4 bases from V and 4 bases from J, the junction contained 11 bases not matched to a gene. Germline CDR1 is LGHNA and CDR2 is YNFKEQ. There are 16 residues in the CDR3. The CDR3 DNA is TGTGCCAGCAGCCCCCATCAGGGGGCGCGCGGCACTGAAGCTTTCTTT. As protein: CASSPHQGARGTEAFF.

This clone occurred a few times. The chain employs TRBV4-3 and TRBJ2-1; possible D gene TRBD1, 5 bases. In germline, CDR1 is LGHNA, CDR2 YSLEER. V shed 1 base and J shed 2 bases, with 15 bases lying between them. This CDR3 is built from 17 residues. The CDR3, as DNA: TGCGCCAGCAGCCAAGTCGCAGGGTCGCTAGCCTACAATGAGCAGTTCTTC. This translates into CASSQVAGSLAYNEQFF.

CDR3 nucleotides: TGTGCCAGCAGCGTATTCCCTACGGGAGGGCCGGGTAATGAGCAGTTCTTC. Translation: CASSVFPTGGPGNEQFF. The chain has TRBV9 and TRBJ2-1; 8 bases are shared with TRBD2. This CDR3 has 17 amino acids. The V segment lost 1 base and the J segment 7 bases; nucleotides outside the gene matches: 13. Per germline, CDR1 SGDLS and CDR2 YYNGEE.

This chain joins TRBV7-9 and TRBJ2-1, with D uncertain. V lost 1 base to trimming and J lost 0 bases, with 7 bases between them. The germline V gene encodes CDR1 SEHNR and CDR2 FQNEAQ (reference sequence). The CDR3 sequence is 15 residues long. In nucleotides, the CDR3 is TGTGCCAGCAGCTTAGACTGGGTCTCCTACAATGAGCAGTTCTTC. This sequence encodes CASSLDWVSYNEQFF. The entire variable domain, with the rest obtained from reference TRBV7-9 and TRBJ2-1, is as follows: DTGVSQNPRHKITKRGQNVTFRCDPISEHNRLYWYRQTLGQGPEFLTYFQNEAQLEKSRLLSDRFSAERPKGSFSTLEIQRTEQGDSAMYLCASSLDWVSYNEQFFGPGTRLTVL.

The rearrangement uses TRBV29-1 and TRBJ2-1, with D possibly matching TRBD2 (6 bases). V lost 6 bases, J lost 8 bases, and 17 bases lay in between. CDR3 length: 13 residues. Per the germline V gene, CDR1 is SQVTM and CDR2 is ANQGSEA. The CDR3 nucleotides are TGCAGCGTAGCAAGCGGGCAGTCCTATGAGCAGTTCTTC. Protein product: CSVASGQSYEQFF.

The table lists this clone with a few counts. The chain uses TRBV5-4 and TRBJ2-1; 9 nucleotides line up with TRBD2. The CDR3 contains 13 residues. The trim removed 4 bases at V and 7 bases at J, leaving 3 bases unmatched. Germline lookup yields CDR1 SGHNT and CDR2 YYREEE (reference sequence). CDR3 amino acids: CASSIAGVNEQFF. Here the CDR3 DNA reads TGTGCCAGCAGCATAGCGGGAGTGAATGAGCAGTTCTTC.

The chain links TRBV10-3 to TRBJ2-7; D uncertain. CDR1 ENHRY and CDR2 SYGVKD come from the germline V gene. The germline V and J ends were trimmed by 5 bases and 3 bases, with 8 bases remaining between them. The CDR3 covers 12 residues. CDR3 region: CAISPSVYEQYF. CDR3 coding DNA: TGTGCCATCAGTCCGTCAGTCTACGAGCAGTACTTC.

In DNA form, the CDR3 reads TGTGCCAGCAGCCGAGGACTAGCGGGAGCCCTATGGGATACGCAGTATTTT. Its protein product is CASSRGLAGALWDTQYF. V and J are TRBV13 and TRBJ2-3; 13 bases are shared with TRBD2. Germline trimming cut 5 bases from V and 6 bases from J; bases unmatched to any gene: 11. Germline CDR1 is PRHDT and CDR2 is FYEKMQ (reference sequence). The CDR3 length is 17 residues.